The next 22 T cell receptor beta chains were all read from a single sample in a study of T cell responses to AZD1222 COVID-19 vaccine. Only in-frame clones appear in the TCRdb table, and some are missing; sequencing was by immunoSEQ multiplex PCR. This table has about 99,000 clones, around 92% appearing once. This specimen was peripheral blood, taken on day 0 of AZD1222 vaccination. The origin of the receptors is an adult in good health.

CDR3 DNA sequence: TGTGCCAGCAGCCAGGGGAGGACTAGCGACGAGCAGTACTTC. Translation gives CASSQGRTSDEQYF. The chain recombines TRBV7-3 with TRBJ2-7, with 9 positions matching TRBD2. V lost 5 bases and J lost 5; bases outside the gene matches: 7. This CDR3 has 14 amino acids. Germline CDR1 reads SGHTA; CDR2 reads FQGTGA.

This clone came up once. The V and J genes are TRBV29-1 and TRBJ1-1; TRBD1 agrees at 7 bases. The CDR3 runs to 15 residues. Germline V gives CDR1 SQVTM, CDR2 ANQGSEA. The J segment lost 6 bases and the V segment lost 7 bases, leaving 17 bases of the junction unmatched. CDR3 bases: TGCAGCGCACAGAGGGGGCGCGTCCCGGGGGCTGAAGCTTTCTTT. Translated, it gives CSAQRGRVPGAEAFF.

This sequence joins TRBV5-1 and TRBJ2-7, with 7 bases identical to TRBD1. CDR1 SGHRS and CDR2 YFSETQ come from the germline V gene. V gave up 5 bases and J gave up 2 bases; unmatched junction bases: 10. The CDR3 length is 15 residues. The CDR3 reads CASRQEGTAAYEQYF. The DNA for the CDR3 is TGCGCCAGCAGGCAAGAGGGGACAGCCGCCTACGAGCAGTACTTC.

The rearrangement uses TRBV27 and TRBJ2-7; TRBD1 matches at 8 bases. CDR3 size: 14 residues. Germline lookup yields CDR1 MNHEY and CDR2 SMNVEV (reference sequence). V shed 3 bases and J 5 bases; nucleotides not matched to a gene: 6. DNA for the CDR3: TGTGCCAGCAGTTTGGACAGGGTAACGGACGAGCAGTACTTC. It is translated as CASSLDRVTDEQYF.

The chain uses TRBV7-2 and TRBJ2-7; a weak D match, TRBD1 (6 bases). This CDR3 is 14 amino acids long. Germline V lookup: CDR1 SGHTA, CDR2 FQGNSA. Between the trimmed V and J ends, which lost 3 bases and 6 bases, there was a span of 15 bases. The CDR3 DNA reads TGTGCCAGCAGCTTCGACAGGTCGTCGGGCGAGCAGTACTTC. Translating it yields CASSFDRSSGEQYF.

V gene TRBV7-2 combines with J gene TRBJ2-1; D perhaps matches TRBD2 (6 bases). This CDR3 region has 14 residues. Germline CDR1 and CDR2: SGHTA and FQGNSA. Trimming cost V 1 base and J 7 bases, with 11 bases left between them. As DNA, the CDR3 is TGTGCCAGCAGCTTAGGTTTAGCGGTGAATGAGCAGTTCTTC. It codes for CASSLGLAVNEQFF. The whole variable domain, remainder taken from reference TRBV7-2 and TRBJ2-1, is GAGVSQSPSNKVTEKGKDVELRCDPISGHTALYWYRQSLGQGLEFLIYFQGNSAPDKSGLPSDRFSAERTGGSVSTLTIQRTQQEDSAVYLCASSLGLAVNEQFFGPGTRLTVL.

V gene TRBV2 combines with J gene TRBJ2-7; no firm D call. Germline V gene lookup returns CDR1 SNHLY and CDR2 FYNNEI. This CDR3 has 11 amino acids. Trimming shortened V by 4 bases and J by 3 bases, and 4 bases separated the two germline ends. The CDR3 DNA reads TGTGCCAGCAGTGTACGCTACGAGCAGTACTTC. It codes for CASSVRYEQYF.

The CDR3 spells CASSFMESIRLFREPNNEQFF. In DNA, the CDR3 is TGTGCCAGCAGCTTCATGGAGTCCATTAGGCTTTTTCGGGAACCTAACAATGAGCAGTTCTTC. V is TRBV6-2 or TRBV6-3 and J is TRBJ2-1; TRBD2 might be the D (5 bases). Trimming pared 6 bases from V and 5 bases from J, leaving 35 bases between. This CDR3 is built from 21 residues. Germline CDR1 MNHEY, CDR2 SVGEGT.

CDR3 sequence: CASSFPENYGYTF. The CDR3 DNA reads TGTGCCAGCAGTTTTCCGGAAAACTATGGCTACACCTTC. The V and J genes are TRBV12-3 or TRBV12-4 and TRBJ1-2; the D is unclear. The V gene lost 3 bases and the J gene lost 2 bases, with 7 bases spanning the gap. This CDR3 is built from 13 residues.

This sequence joins TRBV29-1 and TRBJ2-1, with D hard to call. The germline gives CDR1 SQVTM, CDR2 ANQGSEA. CDR3 length equals 12 residues. V lost 1 base and J 8 bases, leaving 9 bases between the germline ends. CDR3: CSVEGNGYEQFF. CDR3 nucleotides: TGCAGCGTTGAAGGAAACGGCTATGAGCAGTTCTTC.

This clone was seen a single time. DNA of the CDR3: TGTGCCAGCAGCTTATATCCGACAGACACTGAAGCTTTCTTT. Amino acids: CASSLYPTDTEAFF. The chain uses TRBV7-3 and TRBJ1-1; a possible D gene is TRBD1 (5 bases). V dropped 2 bases and J dropped 3 bases, with 10 bases sitting between them. This CDR3 region has 14 residues. Germline CDR1 reads SGHTA; CDR2 reads FQGTGA.

The CDR3: CASSHPGGLGEGEQYF. The CDR3 nucleotides are TGCGCCAGCAGCCATCCCGGCGGGCTAGGCGAGGGGGAGCAGTACTTC. This sequence joins TRBV4-1 and TRBJ2-7; D might be TRBD1 or TRBD2, each matching 5 bases. Trimming took 3 bases from V and 7 from J, leaving 22 bases between them. This CDR3 has 16 amino acids. Germline V gene data show CDR1 as MGHRA and CDR2 as YSYEKL.

The chain combines TRBV6-2 or TRBV6-3 with TRBJ1-2; D not resolved. The CDR3 covers 13 residues. V was trimmed by 2 bases and J by 4 bases, leaving 8 bases between them. CDR1 MNHEY and CDR2 SVGEGT come from the germline V gene. CDR3 coding DNA: TGTGCCAGCAGTTACACGATAACCTATGGCTACACCTTC. Encoded protein: CASSYTITYGYTF.

This rearrangement joins TRBV5-4 to TRBJ2-7; D gene ambiguous. V was pared by 4 bases and J by 0 bases, with 11 bases between. The germline CDR1 and CDR2 sequences are SGHNT and YYREEE (reference sequence). The CDR3 loop spans 14 amino acids. CDR3 DNA sequence: TGTGCCAGCAGCGAGATTGGTAGCTCCTACGAGCAGTACTTC. Its translation is CASSEIGSSYEQYF. Full variable domain (missing parts from reference TRBV5-4 and TRBJ2-7): ETGVTQSPTHLIKTRGQQVTLRCSSQSGHNTVSWYQQALGQGPQFIFQYYREEENGRGNFPPRFSGLQFPNYSSELNVNALELDDSALYLCASSEIGSSYEQYFGPGTRLTVT.

V usage is TRBV7-3 and J usage is TRBJ2-5; 7 bases are a match to TRBD2. Germline CDR1 and CDR2: SGHTA and FQGTGA. The CDR3 consists of 14 residues. Trimming took 6 bases from V and 1 from J; bases not matched to a gene: 5. CDR3 sequence: CASRSGGSQETQYF. The CDR3 DNA reads TGTGCCAGCAGGTCAGGCGGGAGCCAAGAGACCCAGTACTTC.

J is TRBJ1-4 and V is TRBV27; 7 bases map to TRBD1. The CDR3 has 15 amino acids. In germline, CDR1 is MNHEY, CDR2 SMNVEV (reference sequence). Trimming at V came to 6 bases and at J to 2 bases, leaving 6 bases not matched to a gene. CDR3 amino acids: CASSRQGFTNEKLFF. DNA for the CDR3: TGTGCCAGCAGCCGACAGGGTTTCACTAATGAAAAACTGTTTTTT.

This clone was seen only once. The gene calls are TRBV19 and TRBJ1-1, with TRBD1 identical over 9 bases. The CDR3 loop spans 15 amino acids. Germline lookup yields CDR1 LNHDA and CDR2 SQIVND (reference sequence). V lost 1 base to trimming and J lost 4 bases; unmatched junction nucleotides: 4. The CDR3: CASSIGTGVSTEAFF. For the CDR3, the DNA is TGTGCCAGTAGTATAGGGACAGGGGTGAGCACTGAAGCTTTCTTT. The entire variable domain, with the rest obtained from reference TRBV19 and TRBJ1-1, is as follows: DGGITQSPKYLFRKEGQNVTLSCEQNLNHDAMYWYRQDPGQGLRLIYYSQIVNDFQKGDIAEGYSVSREKKESFPLTVTSAQKNPTAFYLCASSIGTGVSTEAFFGQGTRLTVV.

V usage is TRBV3-1 (or the pseudogene TRBV3-2) and J usage is TRBJ1-1, with D uncertain. The length of the CDR3 is 15 residues. The germline gives CDR1 LGHDT, CDR2 YNNKEL (reference sequence). V lost 1 base to trimming and J lost 0 bases, with 9 bases between them. The CDR3 is CASSQAGSMNTEAFF. DNA of the CDR3: TGTGCCAGCAGCCAAGCCGGATCCATGAACACTGAAGCTTTCTTT.

The V call is TRBV7-9, the J call TRBJ2-1, with a tentative D call TRBD2 (6 bases). This CDR3 spans 15 amino acids. Germline CDR1 SEHNR, CDR2 FQNEAQ (reference sequence). V lost 1 base and J lost 4, with 11 bases in between. CDR3 nucleotide sequence: TGTGCCAGCAGCTTAGACGGGAGCCGATACAATGAGCAGTTCTTC. Translated, it gives CASSLDGSRYNEQFF.

The rearrangement uses TRBV25-1 and TRBJ2-2; the match to TRBD2 covers 10 bases. Germline trimming cut 5 bases from V and 0 bases from J; bases unmatched to any gene: 3. Germline loops: CDR1 MGHDK, CDR2 SYGVNS. This CDR3 region has 16 residues. The DNA for the CDR3 is TGTGCCAGCAGTAAACTAGCGGGGCCGAACACCGGGGAGCTGTTTTTT. Its protein product is CASSKLAGPNTGELFF.

The CDR3 loop reads CASTWVSNQPQHF. The CDR3 bases are TGTGCCAGCACCTGGGTGAGCAATCAGCCCCAGCATTTT. The rearrangement links TRBV28 to TRBJ1-5; D unclear. CDR1 and CDR2 from the germline V gene are MDHEN and SYDVKM. The CDR3 sequence is 13 residues long. Trimming took 7 bases from V and 1 from J, leaving 8 bases between them.

The chain employs TRBV27 and TRBJ2-1; the D gene is possibly TRBD1 (5 bases). The ends were cut back, 3 bases at V and 0 bases at J, with 9 bases in the middle. Germline values: CDR1 MNHEY, CDR2 SMNVEV (reference sequence). There are 15 residues in the CDR3. DNA for the CDR3: TGTGCCAGCAGTTTTCAGGGAAGCTCCTACAATGAGCAGTTCTTC. Its protein product is CASSFQGSSYNEQFF.